The 22 T cell receptor beta chains below all came from one sample that was sequenced in a study of cytomegalovirus exposure and HLA in healthy donors. 13 Jbeta primers and 60 Vbeta primers were used for the PCR. The method was immunoSEQ multiplex PCR; TCRdb's version includes in-frame clones alone and lacks a portion of them. The table lists some 140,000 clones, roughly 80% of them singletons. The material sequenced was PBMCs. The receptors stem from a man aged 25-45 years in good health and CMV-seronegative.

This clone has more than one count but fewer than ten. The chain has TRBV7-2 and TRBJ1-1; D unclear. This CDR3 contains 15 residues. In germline, CDR1 is SGHTA, CDR2 FQGNSA. Deletions cut 6 bases from V and 1 base from J, with 15 bases between. This CDR3 reads CASRPPGIRNTEAFF. The CDR3 nucleotides are TGTGCCAGCAGGCCTCCCGGGATTAGGAACACTGAAGCTTTCTTT.

The chain employs TRBV19 and TRBJ2-7; 12 positions agree with TRBD1. The CDR3 sequence is 14 residues long. Trimming cost V 6 bases and J 7 bases; bases outside gene matches: 7. The V gene's germline CDR1 is LNHDA and CDR2 SQIVND (reference sequence). Here the CDR3 reads CASSRGQGASEQYF. In DNA, the CDR3 is TGTGCCAGTAGCCGGGGACAGGGGGCGAGTGAGCAGTACTTC.

The rearrangement links TRBV28 to TRBJ2-7; TRBD1 might be the D (6 bases). The V and J ends lost 4 bases and 4 bases respectively, with 11 bases between them. Looked up from germline, CDR1 is MDHEN and CDR2 is SYDVKM. CDR3 length equals 13 residues. CDR3 residues: CASSSGQFYEQYF. The CDR3 DNA reads as TGTGCCAGCAGTTCAGGACAGTTTTACGAGCAGTACTTC.

This clone was seen a single time. The rearrangement links TRBV7-8 to TRBJ1-2; D is unresolved. Germline loops: CDR1 SGHVS, CDR2 FQNEAQ. The CDR3 length is 15 residues. Trimming stripped 5 bases from V and 2 bases from J, with 15 bases between. The CDR3 loop reads CASSVLQVRNYGYTF. CDR3 coding DNA: TGTGCCAGCAGCGTCTTGCAGGTTCGAAACTATGGCTACACCTTC.

This sequence joins TRBV6-6 and TRBJ1-1, with TRBD1 identical over 7 bases. V lost 5 bases to trimming and J lost 2 bases; unmatched junction nucleotides: 5. CDR3 length: 14 residues. Germline V gene data show CDR1 as MNHNY and CDR2 as SVGAGI (reference sequence). In DNA, the CDR3 is TGTGCCAGCAGTAACGGACAGGAAAACACTGAAGCTTTCTTT. Amino acids: CASSNGQENTEAFF.

The J gene is TRBJ2-2, the V gene TRBV7-2; D may be TRBD2 (5 bases). Germline loops: CDR1 SGHTA, CDR2 FQGNSA. V was clipped by 2 bases and J by 4 bases, with 8 bases between them. The CDR3 covers 14 residues. As DNA, the CDR3 is TGTGCCAGCAGCTTATTGCGGGCCACCGGGGAGCTGTTTTTT. Its translation is CASSLLRATGELFF.

V and J are TRBV10-3 and TRBJ2-7, with 9 bases that match TRBD1. The V gene end was trimmed by 2 bases and the J gene end by 3 bases; junction bases not matched to a gene: 2. CDR1 ENHRY and CDR2 SYGVKD come from the germline V gene. The CDR3 has 14 amino acids. CDR3 region: CAISETGQGYEQYF. The DNA for the CDR3 is TGTGCCATCAGTGAGACGGGACAGGGCTACGAGCAGTACTTC.

The chain carries TRBV7-8 and TRBJ2-7, with 11 positions matching TRBD2. The CDR3 runs to 17 residues. CDR1 is SGHVS, CDR2 FQNEAQ, per germline. V gave up 4 bases and J gave up 0 bases; unmatched junction bases: 8. CDR3 sequence reads: CASSYRRLAGYSYEQYF. The CDR3 coding sequence is TGTGCCAGCAGCTACCGGAGACTAGCGGGGTACTCCTACGAGCAGTACTTC.

This sequence joins TRBV10-3 and TRBJ1-4; D gene ambiguous. The germline V gene encodes CDR1 ENHRY and CDR2 SYGVKD. The CDR3 runs 13 residues. V shed 10 bases and J shed 4 bases, with 13 bases lying between them. The CDR3 bases are TGTGCCACCGCGGGTGGGGTTAATGAAAAACTGTTTTTT. It specifies CATAGGVNEKLFF.

J is TRBJ2-3 and V is TRBV7-2; D might be TRBD2 (5 bases). V lost 2 bases and J lost 5, with 8 bases in between. This CDR3 spans 13 amino acids. CDR1 SGHTA and CDR2 FQGNSA come from the germline V gene. The CDR3 bases are TGTGCCAGCAGCTTACTCGGGGAAGATACGCAGTATTTT. It encodes CASSLLGEDTQYF. Full variable domain (missing parts from reference TRBV7-2 and TRBJ2-3): GAGVSQSPSNKVTEKGKDVELRCDPISGHTALYWYRQSLGQGLEFLIYFQGNSAPDKSGLPSDRFSAERTGGSVSTLTIQRTQQEDSAVYLCASSLLGEDTQYFGPGTRLTVL.

The genes are TRBV27 and TRBJ1-1, with no clear D. The V gene's germline CDR1 is MNHEY and CDR2 SMNVEV (reference sequence). This CDR3 comprises 13 residues. V lost 3 bases and J 3 bases, leaving 8 bases between the germline ends. The CDR3 protein is CASSFLSYTEAFF. CDR3 coding DNA: TGTGCCAGCAGTTTCCTTAGTTACACTGAAGCTTTCTTT.

The gene calls are TRBV7-6 and TRBJ1-2, with TRBD1 identical over 8 bases. Trimming took 10 bases from V and 3 from J; bases not matched to a gene: 16. CDR1 and CDR2 from the germline V gene are SGHVS and FNYEAQ. The CDR3 has 16 residues. This CDR3 reads CATSDGTGYQYYGYTF. The CDR3 DNA follows: TGTGCCACTAGCGACGGGACAGGTTACCAATACTATGGCTACACCTTC.

This chain uses TRBV9 with TRBJ2-2; D is unresolved. The germline gives CDR1 SGDLS, CDR2 YYNGEE. Trimming removed 4 bases at V and 0 bases at J, with 13 bases between. The CDR3 runs 16 residues. In nucleotides, the CDR3 is TGTGCCAGCAGCTGGGCCCACCTTTCGAACACCGGGGAGCTGTTTTTT. Translating it yields CASSWAHLSNTGELFF.

V gene TRBV30 combines with J gene TRBJ1-2; 9 nucleotides align to TRBD1. Unmatched junction bases numbered 5, after V lost 0 bases and J lost 0 bases. From germline, CDR1 is GTSNPN and CDR2 SVGIG (reference sequence). The CDR3 runs to 16 residues. The CDR3 sequence is CAWSVRDRASNYGYTF. The CDR3 bases are TGTGCCTGGAGTGTTAGGGACAGGGCTTCTAACTATGGCTACACCTTC.

The rearrangement links TRBV11-3 to TRBJ1-5, with D possibly TRBD1 on 6 matching bases. Trimming removed 0 bases at V and 5 bases at J, with 14 bases between. Germline V gives CDR1 SGHNT, CDR2 YENEEA. This CDR3 comprises 16 residues. The CDR3: CASSLDGLDRDQPQHF. The CDR3 DNA reads TGTGCCAGCAGCTTAGACGGACTGGACAGAGATCAGCCCCAGCATTTT.

This clone came up a few times. The V gene is TRBV6-1, the J gene TRBJ2-3, with D unresolved. The CDR3 loop spans 14 amino acids. Germline CDR1 reads MNHNS; CDR2 reads SASEGT. Between the trimmed V and J ends, which lost 4 bases and 5 bases, there was a span of 13 bases. CDR3 DNA: TGTGCCAGCAGTGGATACTACATCCAAGATACGCAGTATTTT. Translating gives CASSGYYIQDTQYF.

The chain recombines TRBV7-9 with TRBJ2-7; no definite D call. Trimming pared 3 bases from V and 3 bases from J, leaving 6 bases between. This CDR3 spans 12 amino acids. Germline V lookup: CDR1 SEHNR, CDR2 FQNEAQ (reference sequence). CDR3 protein: CASSLVSYEQYF. In DNA form, the CDR3 reads TGTGCCAGCAGCTTGGTCAGCTACGAGCAGTACTTC.

J is TRBJ2-1 and V is TRBV7-2; 10 bases fit TRBD2. The trim removed 5 bases at V and 8 bases at J, leaving 12 bases unmatched. This CDR3 contains 16 residues. Germline CDR1 SGHTA, CDR2 FQGNSA. CDR3 nucleotides: TGTGCCAGCAGCCCCCAAAGCGGGAGGGCGGGGGATGAGCAGTTCTTC. Protein sequence: CASSPQSGRAGDEQFF.

The V gene is TRBV19, the J gene TRBJ2-5; D unresolved. The germline V gene has CDR1 LNHDA and CDR2 SQIVND (reference sequence). V was shortened by 3 bases and J by 5 bases, with 13 bases between the two germline ends. The CDR3 contains 14 residues. The CDR3 region is CASSMLGVRETQYF. In nucleotides, the CDR3 is TGTGCCAGTAGTATGTTAGGAGTTCGGGAGACCCAGTACTTC.

V and J are TRBV5-1 and TRBJ1-5; D is unresolved. V was trimmed by 0 bases and J by 0 bases, leaving 4 bases between them. CDR3 length equals 14 residues. Germline V lookup: CDR1 SGHRS, CDR2 YFSETQ. The CDR3: CASSLGGSNQPQHF. CDR3 DNA sequence: TGCGCCAGCAGCTTGGGAGGTAGCAATCAGCCCCAGCATTTT.

The genes are TRBV5-4 and TRBJ2-5, with 13 bases identical to TRBD2. The J segment lost 4 bases and the V segment lost 3 bases, leaving 6 bases of the junction unmatched. This CDR3 is built from 16 residues. Per germline, CDR1 SGHNT and CDR2 YYREEE (reference sequence). The CDR3 nucleotides are TGTGCCAGCAGCTGGGGGGGACTAGCGGGAACAGAGACCCAGTACTTC. Translating gives CASSWGGLAGTETQYF.

V and J are TRBV18 and TRBJ2-1, with TRBD2 identical over 11 bases. This CDR3 spans 15 amino acids. CDR1 is KGHSH and CDR2 is LQKENI in the germline V gene. The junction had 7 bases not matched to a gene; V was cut back by 6 bases and J by 6 bases. CDR3 in DNA: TGTGCCAGCTCTCCCCTAGCGGGAGGAGGCAATGAGCAGTTCTTC. Protein product: CASSPLAGGGNEQFF.